This TCR beta chain was sequenced during a study of T cell responses to AZD1222 COVID-19 vaccine. Points from the study as a whole: Mostly white British, mostly female donors; authors suggested clonal diversity may be underestimated. Mapped onto spike, vaccine-associated CD4 TCRs spanned it and were dominant at 160-218 and 743-854. Two AZD1222 administrations were followed by greater Spike-specific TCR breadth and depth.

The data were produced by immunoSEQ multiplex PCR, yet TCRdb's version contains in-frame clones alone and is incomplete. Of roughly 180,000 clones in the sample, 91% are singletons; the top ten hold 1.5% to 2%. In this sample, this clone turned up once. Its antigen remains unidentified. The junction had 10 bases not matched to a gene; V was cut back by 6 bases and J by 4 bases. CDR1 and CDR2 (germline): SQVTM, ANQGSEA. The CDR3 is made up of 14 amino acids. The V call is TRBV29-1, the J call TRBJ1-1, with 8 bases aligning to TRBD1. The sequenced sample was peripheral blood, obtained on day 0 of AZD1222 vaccination. The receptor's source is an adult in good health. DNA for the CDR3: TGCAGCGTCGGTCGGGCAGGGGGCTCCACTGAAGCTTTCTTT. Its translation is CSVGRAGGSTEAFF.